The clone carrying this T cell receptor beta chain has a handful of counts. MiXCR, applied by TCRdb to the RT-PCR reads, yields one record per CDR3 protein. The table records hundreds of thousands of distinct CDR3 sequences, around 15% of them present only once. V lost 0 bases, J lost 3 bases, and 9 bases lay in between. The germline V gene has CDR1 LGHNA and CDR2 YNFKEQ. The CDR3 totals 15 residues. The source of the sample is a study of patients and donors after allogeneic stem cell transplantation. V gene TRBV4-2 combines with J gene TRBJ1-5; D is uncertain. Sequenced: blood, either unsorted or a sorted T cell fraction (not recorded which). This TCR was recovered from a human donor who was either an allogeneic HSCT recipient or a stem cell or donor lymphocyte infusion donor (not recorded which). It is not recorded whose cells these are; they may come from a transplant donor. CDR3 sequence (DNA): TGTGCCAGCAGCCAAGACCGGGCCCCCAATCAGCCCCAGCATTTT. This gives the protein CASSQDRAPNQPQHF.